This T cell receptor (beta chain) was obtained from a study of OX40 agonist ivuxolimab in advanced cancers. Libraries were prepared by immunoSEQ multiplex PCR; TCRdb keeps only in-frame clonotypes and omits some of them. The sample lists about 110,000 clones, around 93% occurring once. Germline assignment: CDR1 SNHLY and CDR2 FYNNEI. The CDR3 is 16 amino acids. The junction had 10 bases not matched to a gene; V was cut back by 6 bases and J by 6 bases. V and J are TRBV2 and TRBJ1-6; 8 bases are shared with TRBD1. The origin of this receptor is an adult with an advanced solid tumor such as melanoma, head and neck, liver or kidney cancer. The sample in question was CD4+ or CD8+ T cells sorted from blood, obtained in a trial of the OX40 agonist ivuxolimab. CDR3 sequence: CASRTGVNAGNSPLHF. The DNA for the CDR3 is TGTGCCAGCAGGACAGGGGTTAATGCTGGTAATTCACCCCTCCACTTT.